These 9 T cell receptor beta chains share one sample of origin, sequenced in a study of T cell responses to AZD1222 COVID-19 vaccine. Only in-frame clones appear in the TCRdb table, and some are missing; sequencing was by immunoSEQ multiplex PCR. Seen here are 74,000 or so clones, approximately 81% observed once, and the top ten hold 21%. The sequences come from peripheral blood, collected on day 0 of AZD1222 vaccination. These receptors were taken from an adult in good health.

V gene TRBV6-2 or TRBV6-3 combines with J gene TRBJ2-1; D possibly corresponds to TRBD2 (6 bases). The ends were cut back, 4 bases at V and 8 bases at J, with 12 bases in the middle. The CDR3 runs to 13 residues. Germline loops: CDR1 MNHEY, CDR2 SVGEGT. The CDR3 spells CASSSTSRHEQFF. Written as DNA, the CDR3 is TGTGCCAGCAGTTCGACTAGTAGGCATGAGCAGTTCTTC.

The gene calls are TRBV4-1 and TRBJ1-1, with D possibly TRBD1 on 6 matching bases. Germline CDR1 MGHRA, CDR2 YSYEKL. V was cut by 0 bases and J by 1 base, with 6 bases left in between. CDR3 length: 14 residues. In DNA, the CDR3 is TGCGCCAGCAGCCAAGAAGGGGGGAACACTGAAGCTTTCTTT. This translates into CASSQEGGNTEAFF.

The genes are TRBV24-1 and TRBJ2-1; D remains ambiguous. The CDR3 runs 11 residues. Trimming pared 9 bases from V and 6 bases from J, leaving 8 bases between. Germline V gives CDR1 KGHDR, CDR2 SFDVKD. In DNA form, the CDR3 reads TGTGCCACCGCCGTAGGCAATGAGCAGTTCTTC. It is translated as CATAVGNEQFF.

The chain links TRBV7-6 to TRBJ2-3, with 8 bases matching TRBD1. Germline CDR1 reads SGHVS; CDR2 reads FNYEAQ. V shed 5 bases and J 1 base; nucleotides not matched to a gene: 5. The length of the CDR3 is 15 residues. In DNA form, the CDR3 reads TGTGCCAGCAGCCCAGACAGGGGCCGCACAGATACGCAGTATTTT. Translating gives CASSPDRGRTDTQYF.

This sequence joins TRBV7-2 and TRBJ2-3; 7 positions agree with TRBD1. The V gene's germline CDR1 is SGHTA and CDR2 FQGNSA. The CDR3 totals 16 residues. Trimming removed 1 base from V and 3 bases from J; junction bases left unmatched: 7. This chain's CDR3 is CASSLGGGVGTDTQYF. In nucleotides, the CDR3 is TGTGCCAGCAGCTTAGGAGGGGGCGTGGGGACAGATACGCAGTATTTT.

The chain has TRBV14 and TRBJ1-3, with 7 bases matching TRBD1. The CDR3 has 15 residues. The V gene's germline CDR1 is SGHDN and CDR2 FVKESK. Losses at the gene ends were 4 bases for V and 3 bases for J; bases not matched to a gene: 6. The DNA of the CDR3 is TGTGCCAGCAGCCCGGGACAGCGCGTTGGAAACACCATATATTTT. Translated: CASSPGQRVGNTIYF.

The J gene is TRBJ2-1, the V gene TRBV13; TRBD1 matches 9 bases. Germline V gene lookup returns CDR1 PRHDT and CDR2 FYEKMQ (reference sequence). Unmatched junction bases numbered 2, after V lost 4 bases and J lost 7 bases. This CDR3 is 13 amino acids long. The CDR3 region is CASSWGTGNEQFF. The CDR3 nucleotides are TGTGCCAGCAGCTGGGGGACAGGGAATGAGCAGTTCTTC. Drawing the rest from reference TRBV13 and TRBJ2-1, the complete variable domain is AAGVIQSPRHLIKEKRETATLKCYPIPRHDTVYWYQQGPGQDPQFLISFYEKMQSDKGSIPDRFSAQQFSDYHSELNMSSLELGDSALYFCASSWGTGNEQFFGPGTRLTVL.

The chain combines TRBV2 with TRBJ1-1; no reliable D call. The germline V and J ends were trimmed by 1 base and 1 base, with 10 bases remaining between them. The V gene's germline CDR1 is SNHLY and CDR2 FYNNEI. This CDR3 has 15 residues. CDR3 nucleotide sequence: TGTGCCAGCAGTGAAGGGGCTTGGGGGAACACTGAAGCTTTCTTT. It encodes CASSEGAWGNTEAFF.

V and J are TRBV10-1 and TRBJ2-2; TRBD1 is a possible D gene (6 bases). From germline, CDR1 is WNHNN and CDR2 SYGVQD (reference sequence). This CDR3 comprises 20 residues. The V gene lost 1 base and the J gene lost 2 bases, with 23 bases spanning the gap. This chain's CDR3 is CASSEYRRGSRGLNTGELFF. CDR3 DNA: TGCGCCAGCAGTGAGTACCGAAGGGGGTCCCGGGGTTTAAACACCGGGGAGCTGTTTTTT.